This TCR beta chain stems from a study of T cells in Graves' hyperthyroidism and ophthalmopathy. Each patient was aged 18 to 65 and had newly diagnosed hyperthyroidism of under 2 months' duration. General study points: In the blood, most expanded thyroid clonotypes above 0.001 appeared as well.

The CDR3 loop spans 15 amino acids. Germline-derived CDR1 and CDR2 are SGHAT and FQDESV (reference sequence). V was clipped by 5 bases and J by 1 base, with 13 bases between them. It was RNA transcripts that yielded the amplified TCR beta CDR3 regions. Primed by the HTBI set, a first-round RT-PCR was run on the TCR CDR3. TCRdb itself ran the multiplex PCR reads through MiXCR, one entry per CDR3 protein. This sample has 550,000 to 800,000 distinct CDR3 sequences, with 17% found just once. In regard to this clonotype: Its target is not known.

What was sequenced was blood. This TCR derives from a man aged 50 to 60 with Graves' hyperthyroidism. The chain combines TRBV11-1 with TRBJ2-3, with D tentatively TRBD1 (6 bases). CDR3 sequence: CASSLQGVGTDTQYF. CDR3 sequence (DNA): TGTGCCAGCAGCCTACAGGGAGTTGGCACAGATACGCAGTATTTT.